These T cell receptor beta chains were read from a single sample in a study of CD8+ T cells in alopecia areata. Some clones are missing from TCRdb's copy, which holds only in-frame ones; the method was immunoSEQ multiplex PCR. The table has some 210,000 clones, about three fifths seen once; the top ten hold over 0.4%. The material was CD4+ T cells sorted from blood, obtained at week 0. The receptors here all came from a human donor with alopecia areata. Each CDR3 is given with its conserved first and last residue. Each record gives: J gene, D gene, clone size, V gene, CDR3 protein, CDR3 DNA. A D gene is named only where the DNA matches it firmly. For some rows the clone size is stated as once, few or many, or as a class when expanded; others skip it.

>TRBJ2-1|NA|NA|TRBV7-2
CASSLDPGEARYQFF
TGTGCCAGCAGCTTAGACCCTGGAGAGGCGAGGTATCAGTTCTTC
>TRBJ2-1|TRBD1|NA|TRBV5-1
CASGPGTGPYNEQFF
TGCGCCAGCGGCCCCGGGACAGGGCCCTACAATGAGCAGTTCTTC
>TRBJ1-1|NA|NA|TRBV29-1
CSVLGRVGVTEAFF
TGCAGCGTGCTGGGGAGGGTTGGAGTCACTGAAGCTTTCTTT
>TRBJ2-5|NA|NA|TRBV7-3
CASSLNYRGETQYF
TGTGCCAGCAGCTTAAATTACAGAGGGGAGACCCAGTACTTC
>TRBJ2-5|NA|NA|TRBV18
CASSPLKRGETQYF
TGTGCCAGCTCACCACTCAAGAGGGGGGAGACCCAGTACTTC
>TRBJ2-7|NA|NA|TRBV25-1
CAAPRVGGRRNHEQYF
TGTGCCGCGCCACGGGTCGGGGGGCGGAGGAACCACGAGCAGTACTTC
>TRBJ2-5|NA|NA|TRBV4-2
CASSQGGGYGGETQYF
TGTGCCAGCAGCCAAGGAGGGGGGTACGGCGGCGAGACCCAGTACTTC
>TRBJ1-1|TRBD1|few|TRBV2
CASRGDREEAFF
TGTGCCAGCCGGGGGGACAGGGAGGAAGCTTTCTTT
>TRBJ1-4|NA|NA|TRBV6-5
CASSYGLPGTNEKLFF
TGTGCCAGCAGTTACGGACTCCCGGGGACTAATGAAAAACTGTTTTTT
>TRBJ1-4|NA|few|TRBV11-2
CASSSWEKLFF
TGTGCCAGCAGTTCCTGGGAAAAACTGTTTTTT
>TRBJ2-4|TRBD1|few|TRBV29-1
CSVRTGGGNIQYF
TGCAGCGTAAGGACAGGGGGTGGAAACATTCAGTACTTC
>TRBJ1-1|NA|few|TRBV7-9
CASRPHGGTEAFF
TGTGCCAGCAGACCACACGGAGGCACTGAAGCTTTCTTT
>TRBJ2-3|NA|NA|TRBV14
CASSQGRSAQYF
TGTGCCAGCAGCCAAGGGCGGTCAGCGCAGTATTTT
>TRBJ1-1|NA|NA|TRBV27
CASSLNPWTEAFF
TGTGCCAGCAGTTTAAATCCCTGGACTGAAGCTTTCTTT
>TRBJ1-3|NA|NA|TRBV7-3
CASSSSDRPGNTIYF
TGTGCCAGCAGCTCGTCCGACAGGCCTGGAAACACCATATATTTT
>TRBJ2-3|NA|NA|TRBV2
CASSQGTDTQYF
TGTGCCAGCAGCCAGGGCACAGATACGCAGTATTTT
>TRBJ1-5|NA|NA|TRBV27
CASSLRVGNQPQHF
TGTGCCAGCAGCCTCAGGGTTGGCAATCAGCCCCAGCATTTT
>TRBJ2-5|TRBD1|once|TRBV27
CASSFGRGKGETQYF
TGTGCCAGCAGTTTTGGCAGGGGGAAGGGGGAGACCCAGTACTTC
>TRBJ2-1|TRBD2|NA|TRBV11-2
CASSPPIPSGRTNEQFF
TGTGCCAGCAGCCCTCCTATCCCTAGCGGGAGGACCAATGAGCAGTTCTTC
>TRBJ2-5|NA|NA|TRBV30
CAWSVLSTWETQYF
TGTGCCTGGAGTGTACTCAGCACTTGGGAGACCCAGTACTTC
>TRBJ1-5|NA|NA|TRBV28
CASQSPGTPGNQPQHF
TGTGCCAGCCAATCTCCGGGAACCCCAGGCAATCAGCCCCAGCATTTT
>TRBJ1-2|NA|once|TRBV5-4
CASSLALGVQGKGYTF
TGTGCCAGCAGCTTGGCGCTCGGTGTACAGGGTAAAGGCTACACCTTC
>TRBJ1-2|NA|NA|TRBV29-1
CSVDDPNYGYTF
TGCAGCGTTGACGACCCTAACTATGGCTACACCTTC
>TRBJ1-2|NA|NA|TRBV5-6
CASSQYYGYTF
TGTGCCAGCAGCCAGTACTATGGCTACACCTTC
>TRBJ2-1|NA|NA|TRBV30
CAWSVDSGYNEQFF
TGTGCCTGGAGTGTCGACAGCGGATACAATGAGCAGTTCTTC
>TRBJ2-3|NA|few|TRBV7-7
CASSTTGRDTQYF
TGTGCTAGCAGTACTACAGGTCGGGATACGCAGTATTTT
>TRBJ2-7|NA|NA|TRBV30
CAWSGGGYEQYF
TGTGCCTGGAGTGGTGGCGGCTACGAGCAGTACTTC
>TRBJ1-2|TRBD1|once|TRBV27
CASSSDRGRINYGYTF
TGTGCCAGCAGCTCGGACAGGGGACGCATTAACTATGGCTACACCTTC
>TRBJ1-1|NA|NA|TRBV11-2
CASSLGQHLGAFF
TGTGCCAGCAGCTTAGGACAGCACCTTGGGGCTTTCTTT
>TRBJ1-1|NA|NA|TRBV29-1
CSVERRQASGAFF
TGCAGCGTTGAAAGGCGACAGGCGTCGGGTGCTTTCTTT
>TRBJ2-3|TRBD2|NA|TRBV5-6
CASSLTSGGADTQYF
TGTGCCAGCAGCTTGACTAGCGGGGGGGCAGATACGCAGTATTTT
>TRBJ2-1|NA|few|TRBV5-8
CASSRPPLNEQFF
TGTGCCAGCAGCCGCCCCCCGCTGAATGAGCAGTTCTTC
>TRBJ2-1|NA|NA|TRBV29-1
CSVEVSYNEQFF
TGCAGCGTTGAAGTTAGCTACAATGAGCAGTTCTTC
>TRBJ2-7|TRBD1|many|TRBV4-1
CASSQVGTGGKNEQYF
TGCGCCAGCAGCCAAGTGGGGACAGGGGGCAAGAACGAGCAGTACTTC
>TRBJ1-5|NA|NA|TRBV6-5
CASSYSIVSNQPQHF
TGTGCCAGCAGTTACTCGATTGTTAGCAATCAGCCCCAGCATTTT
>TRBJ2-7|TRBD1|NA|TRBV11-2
CASSPLNPGTGHYEQYF
TGTGCCAGCAGCCCGCTCAACCCCGGGACAGGGCACTACGAGCAGTACTTC
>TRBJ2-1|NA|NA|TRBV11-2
CASSSPLGKPYNEQFF
TGTGCCAGCAGCTCCCCCCTGGGGAAGCCCTACAATGAGCAGTTCTTC
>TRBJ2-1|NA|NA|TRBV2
CASSKHWSGSNEQFF
TGTGCCAGCAGTAAACACTGGTCCGGCAGCAATGAGCAGTTCTTC
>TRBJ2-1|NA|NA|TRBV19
CASRRGLTYNEQFF
TGTGCCAGCCGTAGGGGCCTGACCTACAATGAGCAGTTCTTC
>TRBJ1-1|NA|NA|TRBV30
CASLWVGAEAFF
TGTGCCAGCCTCTGGGTGGGGGCTGAAGCTTTCTTT
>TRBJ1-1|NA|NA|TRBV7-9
CASIDTGFTGGTEAFF
TGTGCCAGCATCGACACAGGATTCACGGGTGGGACTGAAGCTTTCTTT
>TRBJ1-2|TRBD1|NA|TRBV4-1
CASSHPRDRGAQGYTF
TGCGCCAGCAGCCACCCCCGGGACAGGGGGGCTCAGGGCTACACCTTC
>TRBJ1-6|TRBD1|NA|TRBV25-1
CASSPGQFNSPLHF
TGTGCCAGCAGTCCGGGACAGTTTAATTCACCCCTCCACTTT
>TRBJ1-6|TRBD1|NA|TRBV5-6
CASSWTGSGSPLHF
TGTGCCAGCAGCTGGACAGGGTCCGGTTCACCCCTCCACTTT
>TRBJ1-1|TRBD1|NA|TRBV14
CASSLDLGQGKTEAFF
TGTGCCAGCAGCCTAGACTTAGGACAGGGGAAGACTGAAGCTTTCTTT
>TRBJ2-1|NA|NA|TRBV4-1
CASSHPRDNEQFF
TGCGCCAGCAGCCACCCCAGAGACAATGAGCAGTTCTTC
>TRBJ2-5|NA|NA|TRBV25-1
CASSPILGPEGTQYF
TGTGCCAGCAGCCCGATTCTGGGCCCGGAAGGGACCCAGTACTTC
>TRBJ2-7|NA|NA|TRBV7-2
CASSLANSYEQYF
TGTGCCAGCAGCTTAGCGAACAGCTACGAGCAGTACTTC
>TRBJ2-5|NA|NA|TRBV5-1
CASSFEGTETQYF
TGCGCCAGCAGCTTCGAGGGGACAGAGACCCAGTACTTC
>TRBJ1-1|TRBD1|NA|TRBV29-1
CSVEDQGVAEAFF
TGCAGCGTTGAAGATCAGGGGGTCGCTGAAGCTTTCTTT
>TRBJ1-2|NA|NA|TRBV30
CAWRLGGGGYTF
TGTGCCTGGAGACTCGGGGGAGGTGGCTACACCTTC
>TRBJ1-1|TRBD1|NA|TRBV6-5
CASGLGQTPNTEAFF
TGTGCCAGCGGCCTGGGACAGACCCCTAACACTGAAGCTTTCTTT
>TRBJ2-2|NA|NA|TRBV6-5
CASSKTSGELFF
TGTGCCAGCAGCAAGACTAGCGGGGAGCTGTTTTTT
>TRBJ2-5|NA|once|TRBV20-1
CSAREETQYF
TGCAGTGCTAGAGAAGAGACCCAGTACTTC
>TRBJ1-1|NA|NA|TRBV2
CASSVDPPTEAFF
TGTGCCAGCAGTGTTGACCCCCCCACTGAAGCTTTCTTT
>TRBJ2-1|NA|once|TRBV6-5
CASSYSSGVNEQFF
TGTGCCAGCAGTTACTCATCAGGGGTCAATGAGCAGTTCTTC
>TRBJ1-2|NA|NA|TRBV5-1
CASSLRTQDDGYTF
TGCGCCAGCAGCCTAAGGACCCAGGACGATGGCTACACCTTC
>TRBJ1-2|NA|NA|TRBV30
CAWTDTGYGYTF
TGTGCCTGGACAGACACAGGGTATGGCTACACCTTC
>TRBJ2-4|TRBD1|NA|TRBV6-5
CASSRTGAKNIQYF
TGTGCCAGCAGTAGGACAGGAGCCAAAAACATTCAGTACTTC
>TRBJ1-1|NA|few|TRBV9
CASSPPLAAEAFF
TGTGCCAGCAGCCCCCCACTAGCGGCTGAAGCTTTCTTT